Sequencing of this T cell receptor beta chain was carried out in a study of control samples from healthy donors and cancer patients. Clones were read by immunoSEQ multiplex PCR, and TCRdb kept only the in-frame ones, dropping some. In the table there are some 99,000 clones, over 75% of which are singletons. V lost 5 bases, J lost 6 bases, and 18 bases lay in between. The CDR3 length is 15 residues. Germline V gene data show CDR1 as SGHNT and CDR2 as YENEEA. Specimen: blood. The receptor's source is a human donor in good health. The donor label of this sample is uncertain. The rearrangement uses TRBV11-3 and TRBJ2-3; possibly TRBD1 for D (5 bases). CDR3 DNA sequence: TGTGCCAGCAGCCGATCGGGCAGGGTTATGGATACGCAGTATTTT. This gives the protein CASSRSGRVMDTQYF.